This TCR beta chain was sequenced for a study of vaccination effects on CD4 cells after COVID-19. In the study overall: Samples gathered post-vaccine arrived a median of 72 days past the second dose.

Expansion of antigen-specific CD4+ T cells with viral peptide pools was carried out by the ViraFEST assay before sequencing. CD4+ T cells were isolated after around ten days of culture. Each participant was given two doses of one vaccine (BNT162b2 or mRNA-1273). Each culture well received about 1.8 million PBMC. These cells were then cultured in IMDM with 8.5 to 10 IU/ml IL-2 and roughly 10 ug/ml peptides. TCRdb's table, derived via immunoSEQ multiplex PCR, lists solely in-frame clones and lacks some. The sample has about 38,000 clones, approximately 82% seen once. A word on this clone: Its antigen is undetermined.

This CDR3 comprises 14 residues. Trimming removed 5 bases at V and 2 bases at J, with 13 bases between. CDR1 and CDR2 from the germline V gene are MDHEN and SYDVKM. The sequencing used CD4+ T cells from PBMCs cultured with HCoV-NL63 spike peptides, collected after COVID-19 vaccination. The chain employs TRBV28 and TRBJ2-7; D uncertain. This receptor was obtained from a human donor who received a COVID-19 vaccine. Some clones in this sample may be carry-over from other donors' samples. CDR3 nucleotides: TGTGCCAGCAGTGCCCGTACGGCTCCCTACGAGCAGTACGTC. Its protein product is CASSARTAPYEQYV.